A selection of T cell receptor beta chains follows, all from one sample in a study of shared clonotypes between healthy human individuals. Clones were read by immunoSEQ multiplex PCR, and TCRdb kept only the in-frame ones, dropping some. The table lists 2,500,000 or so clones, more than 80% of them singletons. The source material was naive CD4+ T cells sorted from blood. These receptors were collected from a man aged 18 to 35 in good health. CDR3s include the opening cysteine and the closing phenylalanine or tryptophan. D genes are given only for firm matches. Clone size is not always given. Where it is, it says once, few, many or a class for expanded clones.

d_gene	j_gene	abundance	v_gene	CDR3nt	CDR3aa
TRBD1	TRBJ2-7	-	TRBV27	TGTGCCAGCAGTTCAGCCGGGACAGGGGCCTACGAGCAGTACTTC	CASSSAGTGAYEQYF
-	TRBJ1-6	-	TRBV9	TGTGCCAGCAGCGCCCTTTCAGGGGACTCACCCCTCCACTTT	CASSALSGDSPLHF
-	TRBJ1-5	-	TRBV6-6	TGTGCCAGCAGTTACTCTACGGATCAGCCCCAGCATTTT	CASSYSTDQPQHF
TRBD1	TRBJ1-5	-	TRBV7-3	TGTGCCAGCAGCCCAGGACAGGGACGCCAGCCCCAGCATTTT	CASSPGQGRQPQHF
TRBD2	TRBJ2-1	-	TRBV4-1	TGCGCCAGCAGCTCCGGACTAGGGGAATTTGTCTTC	CASSSGLGEFVF
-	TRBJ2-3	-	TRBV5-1	TGCGCCAGCAGCTCGCAGACTCGCACAGATACGCAGTATTTT	CASSSQTRTDTQYF
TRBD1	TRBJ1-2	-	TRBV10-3	TGTGCCATCAGTGATCTGGGACAGGGAGATGGCTACACCTTC	CAISDLGQGDGYTF
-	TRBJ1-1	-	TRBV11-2	TGTGCCAGCAGCTTAAAAGGGGAGGGTAGGAACACTGAAGCTTTCTTT	CASSLKGEGRNTEAFF
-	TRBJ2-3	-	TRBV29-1	TGCAGCCCCTGGGAACGGGATCAGAAGAGAATTCCAGATACGCAGTATTTT	CSPWERDQKRIPDTQYF
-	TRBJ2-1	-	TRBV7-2	TGTGCCAGCAGCTTACGGGCGGGGACGAAGAGGGATGAGCAGTTCTTC	CASSLRAGTKRDEQFF
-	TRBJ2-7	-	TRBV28	TGTGCCAGCAGTTTCCAGGGGGAGCAGTACTTC	CASSFQGEQYF
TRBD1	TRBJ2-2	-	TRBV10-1	TGCGCCAGCAGTGAGACCAGGGGACAGTGGCTTTACACCGGGGAGCTGTTTTTT	CASSETRGQWLYTGELFF
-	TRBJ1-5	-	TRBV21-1	TGTGCCAGCAGCAAAAGAGGCCAGGAGAATCAGCCCCAGCATTTT	CASSKRGQENQPQHF
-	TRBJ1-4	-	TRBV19	TGTGCCAGTAGTACCTTACAGGGCGGTAATGAAAAACTGTTTTTT	CASSTLQGGNEKLFF
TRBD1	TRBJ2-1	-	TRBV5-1	TGCGCCAGCAGCTCACCGGGACAGTACCACAATGAGCAGTTCTTC	CASSSPGQYHNEQFF
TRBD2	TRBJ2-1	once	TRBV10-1	TGCGCCAGCAGTGAGTCAATTGGCGGGGGAGGGCAGTATGAGCAGTTCTTC	CASSESIGGGGQYEQFF
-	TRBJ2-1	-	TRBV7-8	TGTGCCAGCAGCCCAGGGGAGGAGGGCTATGAGCAGTTCTTC	CASSPGEEGYEQFF
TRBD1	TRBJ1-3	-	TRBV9	TGTGCCAGCAGCGGAGACAGGGACGGCGGAACTGGAAACACCATATATTTT	CASSGDRDGGTGNTIYF
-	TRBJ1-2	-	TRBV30	TGTGCCTGGAGTGGGTGGAGGGGATGGGCTAACTATGGCTACACCTTC	CAWSGWRGWANYGYTF
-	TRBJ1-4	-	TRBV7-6	TGTGCCAGCAGCTTAGGAGGGAGCTTTAATGAAAAACTGTTTTTT	CASSLGGSFNEKLFF
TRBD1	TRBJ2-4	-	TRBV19	TGTGCCAGTAGTATAGATTTGGGGGCGACAGGGGCCAGAGCCAAAAACATTCAGTACTTC	CASSIDLGATGARAKNIQYF
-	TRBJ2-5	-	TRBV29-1	TGCAGCGTTCGTCCGTCCGAGACCCAGTACTTC	CSVRPSETQYF
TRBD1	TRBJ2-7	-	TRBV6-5	TGTGCCAGCAGTTCCTTAACTACCGGGACAGGGGCGACGCAGTACTTC	CASSSLTTGTGATQYF
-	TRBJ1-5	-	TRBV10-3	TGTGCCATCAGTGAGTCGACAGGACCCAATCAGCCCCAGCATTTT	CAISESTGPNQPQHF
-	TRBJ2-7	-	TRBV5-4	TGTGCCAGCAGCTTGGATCAACTCGGGCCCTACGAGCAGTACTTC	CASSLDQLGPYEQYF
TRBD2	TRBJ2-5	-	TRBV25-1	TGTGCCAGCAGTGAATATGGGACTAGAAGGGCGGGGACCCAGTACTTC	CASSEYGTRRAGTQYF
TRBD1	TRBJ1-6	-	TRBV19	TGTGCCAGTAGTATAGCCCCGGGACAGAGCTCCTATAATTCACCCCTCCACTTT	CASSIAPGQSSYNSPLHF
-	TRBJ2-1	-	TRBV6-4	TGTGCCAGCAAGCCCAGCGGGTACTACAATGAGCAGTTCTTC	CASKPSGYYNEQFF
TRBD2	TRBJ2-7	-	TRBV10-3	TGTGCCATCAGTTCCCCTTCTAGCGGGGGAGACTACGAGCAGTACTTC	CAISSPSSGGDYEQYF
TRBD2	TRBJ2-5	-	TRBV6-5	TGTGCCAGCAGTTACTCTGGGCTAGCGGGAGAGACCCAGTACTTC	CASSYSGLAGETQYF
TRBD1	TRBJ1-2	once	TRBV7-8	TGTGCCAGCAGCTTGGGACAGGGGAGCTATGGCTACACCTTC	CASSLGQGSYGYTF
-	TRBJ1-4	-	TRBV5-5	TGTGCCAGCAGCGTGATCCCCGGGAAGCCTAATGAAAAACTGTTTTTT	CASSVIPGKPNEKLFF
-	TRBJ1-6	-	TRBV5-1	TGCGCCAGCAGCCCGGAACAGGGTAATTATTCACCCCTCCACTTT	CASSPEQGNYSPLHF
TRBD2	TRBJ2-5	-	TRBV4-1	TGCGCCAGCAGTTCGGGGGGGGGAGTTGAGACCCAGTACTTC	CASSSGGGVETQYF
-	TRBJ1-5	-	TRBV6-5	TGTGCCAGCAGCCCCGACAGTTTTCGTCAGCCCCAGCATTTT	CASSPDSFRQPQHF
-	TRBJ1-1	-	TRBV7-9	TGTGCCAGCAGTGGGCAGGGCGGGGGGAACACTGAAGCTTTCTTT	CASSGQGGGNTEAFF
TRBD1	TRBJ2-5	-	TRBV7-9	TGTGCCAGCAGCTCGACAGGGGGGAAAGAGACCCAGTACTTC	CASSSTGGKETQYF
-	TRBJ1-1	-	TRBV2	TGTGCCAGCAGTGGCGGGGGGACATTGAACACTGAAGCTTTCTTT	CASSGGGTLNTEAFF
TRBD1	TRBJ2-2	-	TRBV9	TGTGCCAGCAGCGTGGGGACAGGGTTGGTCGGGGAGCTGTTTTTT	CASSVGTGLVGELFF
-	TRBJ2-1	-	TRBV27	TGTGCCAGCTCGACCCAGGCCTCGGGGCAGTTCTTC	CASSTQASGQFF
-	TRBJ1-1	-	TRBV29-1	TGCAGCGTTGAAACTTACGGGACTCGGGGCACTGAAGCTTTCTTT	CSVETYGTRGTEAFF
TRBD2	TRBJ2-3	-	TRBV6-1	TGTGCCAGCAGTGTCGACGGGAGGGCCCCAGATACGCAGTATTTT	CASSVDGRAPDTQYF
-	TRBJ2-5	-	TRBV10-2	TGCGCCAGTGACCCCCAGGGGATGGAGACCCAGTACTTC	CASDPQGMETQYF
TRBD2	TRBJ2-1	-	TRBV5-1	TGCGCCAGCAGCGGAGGACAGACGGGACTAGCGGGAGCGGTTGAGCAGTTCTTC	CASSGGQTGLAGAVEQFF
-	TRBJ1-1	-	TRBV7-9	TGTGCCAGCAGCGTAAGCCCTTTTGAAGCTTTCTTT	CASSVSPFEAFF
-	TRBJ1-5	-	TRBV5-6	TGTGCCAGCAGCTTGGCGGGCAGAGGCAATCAGCCCCAGCATTTT	CASSLAGRGNQPQHF
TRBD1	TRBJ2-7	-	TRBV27	TGTGCCAGCAGTTCACCCCGACAGGGTAAGGACGAGCAGTACTTC	CASSSPRQGKDEQYF
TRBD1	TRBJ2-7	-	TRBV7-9	TGTGCCAGCAGCTTTTCAGGGGGCGAGCAGTACTTC	CASSFSGGEQYF
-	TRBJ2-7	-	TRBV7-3	TGTGCCAGCAGCTTAAGAGGGACCTGGGACCCGGGGAACGAGCAGTACTTC	CASSLRGTWDPGNEQYF
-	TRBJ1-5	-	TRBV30	TGTGCCTGGAGTGTTCCTAATCAGCCCCAGCATTTT	CAWSVPNQPQHF
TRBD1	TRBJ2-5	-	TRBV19	TGTGCCAGTAGTATTGCAGGGGGCGGGGAGACCCAGTACTTC	CASSIAGGGETQYF
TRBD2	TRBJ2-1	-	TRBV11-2	TGTGCCAGCAGCTCCCGGACTAGCGGGTCCTACAATGAGCAGTTCTTC	CASSSRTSGSYNEQFF
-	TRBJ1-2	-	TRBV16	TGTGCCAGCAGCCCTTTACGGGACAACTATGGCTACACCTTC	CASSPLRDNYGYTF
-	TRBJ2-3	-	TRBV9	TGTGCCAGCAGCGTAACCTTTCTGTGCGGGGACCCTTCACCTGCTAGCACAGATACGCAGTATTTT	CASSVTFLCGDPSPASTDTQYF
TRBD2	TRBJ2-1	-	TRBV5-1	TGCGCCAGCAGCGGAGCGGGACTAGGATCCGCTGAGCAGTTCTTC	CASSGAGLGSAEQFF